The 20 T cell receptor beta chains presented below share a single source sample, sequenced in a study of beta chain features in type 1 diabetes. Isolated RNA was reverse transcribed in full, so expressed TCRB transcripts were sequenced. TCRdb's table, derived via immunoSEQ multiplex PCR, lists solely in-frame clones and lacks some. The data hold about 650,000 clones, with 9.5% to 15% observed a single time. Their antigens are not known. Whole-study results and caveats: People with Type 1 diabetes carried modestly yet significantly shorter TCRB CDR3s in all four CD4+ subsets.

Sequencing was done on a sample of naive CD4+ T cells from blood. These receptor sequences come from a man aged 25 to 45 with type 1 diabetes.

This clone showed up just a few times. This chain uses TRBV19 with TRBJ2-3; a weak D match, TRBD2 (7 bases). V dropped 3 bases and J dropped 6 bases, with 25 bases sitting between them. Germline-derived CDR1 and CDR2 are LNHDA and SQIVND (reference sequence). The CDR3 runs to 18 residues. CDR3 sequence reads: CASSIPSAGGGRSDTQYF. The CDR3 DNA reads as TGTGCCAGTAGTATTCCCTCAGCCGGCGGGGGCCGTAGCGATACGCAGTATTTT.

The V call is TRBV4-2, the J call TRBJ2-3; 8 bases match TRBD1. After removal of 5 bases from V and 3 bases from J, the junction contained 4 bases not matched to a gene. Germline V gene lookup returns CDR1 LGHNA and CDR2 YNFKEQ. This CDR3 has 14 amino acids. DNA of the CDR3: TGTGCCAGCAGCAAGGACAGGGCTACAGATACGCAGTATTTT. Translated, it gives CASSKDRATDTQYF.

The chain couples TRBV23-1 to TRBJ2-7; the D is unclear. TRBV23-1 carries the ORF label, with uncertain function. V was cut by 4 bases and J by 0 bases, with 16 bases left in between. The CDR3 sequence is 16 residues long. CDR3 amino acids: CASSRTIWTRSYEQYF. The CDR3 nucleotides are TGCGCCAGCAGTCGAACAATTTGGACCCGCTCCTACGAGCAGTACTTC.

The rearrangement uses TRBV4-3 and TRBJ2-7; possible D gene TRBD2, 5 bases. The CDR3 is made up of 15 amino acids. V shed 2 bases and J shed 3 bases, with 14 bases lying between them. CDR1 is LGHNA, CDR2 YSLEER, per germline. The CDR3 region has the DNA TGCGCCAGCAGCCAAACATTGAAGGAGGACTACGAGCAGTACTTC. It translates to CASSQTLKEDYEQYF.

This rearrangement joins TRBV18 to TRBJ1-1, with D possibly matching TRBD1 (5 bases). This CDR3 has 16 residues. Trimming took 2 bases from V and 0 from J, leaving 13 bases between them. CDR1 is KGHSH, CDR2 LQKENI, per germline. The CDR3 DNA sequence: TGTGCCAGCTCACCATTGTCGGGGACGATGAACACTGAAGCTTTCTTT. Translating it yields CASSPLSGTMNTEAFF.

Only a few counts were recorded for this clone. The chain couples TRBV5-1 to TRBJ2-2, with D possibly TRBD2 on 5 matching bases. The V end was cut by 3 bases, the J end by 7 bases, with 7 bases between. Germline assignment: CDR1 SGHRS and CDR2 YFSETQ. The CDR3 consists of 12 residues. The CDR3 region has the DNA TGCGCCAGCAGCTCGGGGTACGGGGAGCTGTTTTTT. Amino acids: CASSSGYGELFF.

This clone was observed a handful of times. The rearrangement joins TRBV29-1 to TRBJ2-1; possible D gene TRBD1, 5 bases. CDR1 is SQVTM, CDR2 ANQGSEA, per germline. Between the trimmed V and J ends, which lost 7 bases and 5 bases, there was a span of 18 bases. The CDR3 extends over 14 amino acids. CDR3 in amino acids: CSAIPGMGNNEQFF. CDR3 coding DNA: TGCAGCGCCATACCAGGGATGGGTAACAATGAGCAGTTCTTC.

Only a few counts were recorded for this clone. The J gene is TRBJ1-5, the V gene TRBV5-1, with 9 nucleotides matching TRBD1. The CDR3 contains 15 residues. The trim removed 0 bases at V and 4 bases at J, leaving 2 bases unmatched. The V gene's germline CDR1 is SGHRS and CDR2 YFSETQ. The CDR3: CASSLGTGVNQPQHF. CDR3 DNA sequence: TGCGCCAGCAGCTTGGGGACAGGGGTAAATCAGCCCCAGCATTTT.

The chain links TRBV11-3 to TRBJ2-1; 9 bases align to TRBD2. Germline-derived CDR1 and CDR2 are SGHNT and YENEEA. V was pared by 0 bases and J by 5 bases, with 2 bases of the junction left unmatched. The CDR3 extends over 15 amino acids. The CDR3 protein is CASSLEERGDNEQFF. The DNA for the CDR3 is TGTGCCAGCAGCTTAGAGGAGCGGGGGGACAATGAGCAGTTCTTC.

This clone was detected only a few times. The CDR3 DNA reads TGTGCCAGCAGCTTAGAGGGGATCAGGGGCCCCGGCTACACCTTC. It specifies CASSLEGIRGPGYTF. The V and J genes are TRBV7-9 and TRBJ1-2, with a possible D match to TRBD1 (6 bases). V lost 1 base to trimming and J lost 8 bases, with 17 bases between them. The CDR3 contains 15 residues. Germline V gene lookup returns CDR1 SEHNR and CDR2 FQNEAQ (reference sequence). The full variable domain, its missing parts supplied by reference TRBV7-9 and TRBJ1-2, is DTGVSQNPRHKITKRGQNVTFRCDPISEHNRLYWYRQTLGQGPEFLTYFQNEAQLEKSRLLSDRFSAERPKGSFSTLEIQRTEQGDSAMYLCASSLEGIRGPGYTFGSGTRLTVV.

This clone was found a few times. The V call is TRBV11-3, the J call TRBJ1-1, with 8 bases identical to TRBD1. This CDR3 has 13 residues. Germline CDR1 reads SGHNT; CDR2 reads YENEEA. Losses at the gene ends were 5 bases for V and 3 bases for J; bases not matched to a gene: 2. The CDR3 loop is CASSEQGDTEAFF. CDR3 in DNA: TGTGCCAGCAGCGAACAGGGGGACACTGAAGCTTTCTTT.

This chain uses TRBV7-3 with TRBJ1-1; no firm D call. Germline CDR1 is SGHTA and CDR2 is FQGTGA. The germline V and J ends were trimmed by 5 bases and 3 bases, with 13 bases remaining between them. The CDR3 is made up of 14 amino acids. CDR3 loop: CASSPLPSDTEAFF. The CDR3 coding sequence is TGTGCCAGCAGCCCCCTACCTTCGGACACTGAAGCTTTCTTT.

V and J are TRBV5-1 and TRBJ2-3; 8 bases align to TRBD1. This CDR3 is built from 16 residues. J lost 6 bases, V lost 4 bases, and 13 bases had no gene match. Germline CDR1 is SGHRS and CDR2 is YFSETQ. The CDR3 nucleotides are TGCGCCAGCAGCGCAGGTGGTATTCAGGGGGCGGATACGCAGTATTTT. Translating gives CASSAGGIQGADTQYF.

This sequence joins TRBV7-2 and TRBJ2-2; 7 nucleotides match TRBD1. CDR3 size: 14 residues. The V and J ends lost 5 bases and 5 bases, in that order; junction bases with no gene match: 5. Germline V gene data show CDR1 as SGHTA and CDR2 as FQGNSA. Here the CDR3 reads CASSGWTGTGELFF. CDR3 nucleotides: TGTGCCAGCAGCGGGTGGACAGGAACCGGGGAGCTGTTTTTT.

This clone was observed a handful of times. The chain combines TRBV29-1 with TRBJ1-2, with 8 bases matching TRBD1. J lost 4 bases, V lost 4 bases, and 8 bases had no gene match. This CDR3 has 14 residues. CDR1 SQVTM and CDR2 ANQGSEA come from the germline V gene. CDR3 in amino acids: CSVGDRGKSYGYTF. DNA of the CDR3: TGCAGCGTTGGAGACAGGGGAAAAAGCTATGGCTACACCTTC.

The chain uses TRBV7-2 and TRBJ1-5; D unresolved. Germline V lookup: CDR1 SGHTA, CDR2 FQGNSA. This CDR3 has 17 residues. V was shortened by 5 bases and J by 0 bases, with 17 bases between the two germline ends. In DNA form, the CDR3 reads TGTGCCAGCAGCCCCTATTTGGGTCTCTATAGCAATCAGCCCCAGCATTTT. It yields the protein CASSPYLGLYSNQPQHF.

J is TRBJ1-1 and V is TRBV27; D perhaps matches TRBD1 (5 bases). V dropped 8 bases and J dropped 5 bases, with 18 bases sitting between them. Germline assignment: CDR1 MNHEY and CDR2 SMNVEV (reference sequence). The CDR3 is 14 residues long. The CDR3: CASRTSGLVTEAFF. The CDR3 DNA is TGTGCCAGCCGAACCTCAGGGCTAGTAACTGAAGCTTTCTTT.

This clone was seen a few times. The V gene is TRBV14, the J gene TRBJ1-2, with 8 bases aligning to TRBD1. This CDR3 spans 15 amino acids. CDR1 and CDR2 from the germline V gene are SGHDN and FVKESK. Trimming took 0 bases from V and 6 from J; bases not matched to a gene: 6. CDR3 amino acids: CASSQDLTQGDGYTF. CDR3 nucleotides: TGTGCCAGCAGCCAAGATCTAACACAGGGGGATGGCTACACCTTC.

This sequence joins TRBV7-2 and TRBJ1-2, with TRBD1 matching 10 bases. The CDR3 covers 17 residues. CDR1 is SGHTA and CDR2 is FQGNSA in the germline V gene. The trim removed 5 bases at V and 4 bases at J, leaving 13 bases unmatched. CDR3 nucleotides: TGTGCCAGCAGCCCCACGAGAGACAGGGGGCGAGGCTATGGCTACACCTTC. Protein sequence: CASSPTRDRGRGYGYTF.

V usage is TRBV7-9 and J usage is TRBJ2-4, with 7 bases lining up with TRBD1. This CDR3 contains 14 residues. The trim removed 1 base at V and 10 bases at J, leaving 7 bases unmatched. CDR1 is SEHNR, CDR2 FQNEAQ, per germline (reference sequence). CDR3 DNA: TGTGCCAGCAGCTTAGTGGCAGGGGGAGAAATTCAGTACTTC. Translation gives CASSLVAGGEIQYF.